This T cell receptor beta chain was identified during a study of OX40 agonist ivuxolimab in advanced cancers. Study outcomes and limitations: Among T cells, CD8+ cells averaged more expanded clones than CD4+ cells. With doses of 0.1-3.0 mg/kg, partial responders showed among the lowest clonal expansion.

V lost 1 base to trimming and J lost 0 bases, with 6 bases between them. This CDR3 has 14 residues. The V gene's germline CDR1 is SEHNR and CDR2 FQNEAQ (reference sequence). Concerning this clone itself: What it recognizes is unknown.

The method was immunoSEQ multiplex PCR; TCRdb's version includes in-frame clones alone and lacks a portion of them. The data hold roughly 76,000 clones, with around 90% observed a single time. The V call is TRBV7-9, the J call TRBJ1-2; D is ambiguous. The TCR originated in an adult with an advanced solid tumor such as melanoma, head and neck, liver or kidney cancer. The sample consisted of CD4+ or CD8+ T cells sorted from blood, taken in a trial of the OX40 agonist ivuxolimab. The CDR3: CASSLGLSNYGYTF. DNA for the CDR3: TGTGCCAGCAGCTTAGGGCTCTCTAACTATGGCTACACCTTC.